Each of the 21 T cell receptor beta chains below was sequenced from the same sample in a study of vaccination and CD4 T cells after COVID-19. No cognate antigen is known for these TCRs. Oncomine TCR Beta short-read sequencing was applied to DNA from cultured CD4+ T cells. MiXCR, applied by TCRdb to the PCR reads, yields one record per CDR3 protein. The repertoire has under 20,000 distinct CDR3 sequences, approximately 52% of them found once; the top ten carry 8% to 10%. The treatment denotes: roughly ten-day PBMC culture with coronavirus spike peptide pools or control peptides (ViraFEST assay). Sample: CD4+ T cells from blood, cultured in vitro. The receptor set was obtained from a human donor who had recovered from COVID-19.

J is TRBJ2-6 and V is TRBV6-2 or TRBV6-3; D uncertain. The germline CDR1 and CDR2 sequences are MNHEY and SVGEGT. Trimming pared 9 bases from V and 6 bases from J, leaving 15 bases between. CDR3 size: 14 residues. For the CDR3, the DNA is TGTGCCAGTACAGACCCCTCACAGGCCAACGTCCTGACTTTC. Protein product: CASTDPSQANVLTF.

The chain has TRBV2 and TRBJ1-4; D is uncertain. Trimming pared 6 bases from V and 8 bases from J, leaving 13 bases between. The CDR3 sequence is 13 residues long. The V gene's germline CDR1 is SNHLY and CDR2 FYNNEI. CDR3 protein: CASRPQTREKLFF. The CDR3 DNA reads TGTGCCAGCAGACCTCAAACAAGGGAAAAACTGTTTTTT.

By proportion, this clonotype is medium-sized (0.01 to 0.1%). This rearrangement joins TRBV2 to TRBJ1-2; 7 bases line up with TRBD1. Germline loops: CDR1 SNHLY, CDR2 FYNNEI. The CDR3 consists of 11 residues. The J segment lost 8 bases and the V segment lost 10 bases, leaving 7 bases of the junction unmatched. As DNA, the CDR3 is TGTGCCACAGACAGGGATGGCGGCTACACCTTC. Translating gives CATDRDGGYTF.

This clonotype has a handful of counts. The chain joins TRBV7-2 to TRBJ2-7, with 7 bases lining up with TRBD1. V shed 5 bases, J shed 3 bases, and the junction held 10 bases outside the gene matches. This CDR3 is built from 15 residues. The germline V gene has CDR1 SGHTA and CDR2 FQGNSA. The DNA of the CDR3 is TGTGCCAGCAGCGTACACAGGGGTGCTCGCTACGAGCAGTACTTC. It encodes CASSVHRGARYEQYF.

This clonotype was counted a few times. This chain uses TRBV7-9 with TRBJ2-1, with D uncertain. V lost 5 bases and J 15 bases, leaving 17 bases between the germline ends. Germline V gene sequence: CDR1 SEHNR, CDR2 FQNEAQ (reference sequence). The CDR3 consists of 12 residues. CDR3 protein: CASSLSTDGVFF. Here the CDR3 DNA reads TGTGCCAGCAGCCTATCAACGGACGGAGTGTTCTTC.

The CDR3, as DNA: TGCGCCAGCAGCCATGAGGCCAGTTCCTACAATGAGCAGTTCTTC. Translating it yields CASSHEASSYNEQFF. The chain recombines TRBV4-1 with TRBJ2-1; D gene uncertain. In germline, CDR1 is MGHRA, CDR2 YSYEKL. The germline V and J ends were trimmed by 3 bases and 1 base, with 10 bases remaining between them. The CDR3 length is 15 residues.

The chain joins TRBV20-1 to TRBJ2-3; D is perhaps TRBD2 (6 bases). This CDR3 region has 17 residues. Germline CDR1 and CDR2: DFQATT and SNEGSKA (reference sequence). Between the trimmed V and J ends, which lost 5 bases and 0 bases, there was a span of 21 bases. CDR3: CSAALNSGGASTDTQYF. In DNA form, the CDR3 reads TGCAGTGCTGCCCTTAATAGCGGAGGGGCTAGCACAGATACGCAGTATTTT.

About this clonotype: The junction departs from germline at one end; a sequencing error may be responsible. The J gene is TRBJ1-3, the V gene TRBV7-2, with D unclear. There are 14 residues in the CDR3. Germline lookup yields CDR1 SGHTA and CDR2 FQGNSA. The CDR3, as DNA: TGTGCCAGCAGCCCCTCTCAGTCTGGGAACACCATATATTTT. This gives the protein CASSPSQSGNTIYF.

In the case of this clonotype: The junction does not match germline at one end; this may be a read error. The J gene is TRBJ2-7, the V gene TRBV20-1, with 9 bases fitting TRBD1. This CDR3 region has 15 residues. Germline-derived CDR1 and CDR2 are DFQATT and SNEGSKA (reference sequence). The CDR3 reads CSAKPPGQGSHEQYF. The CDR3 DNA reads as TGCAGTGCTAAACCCCCGGGACAGGGCTCCCACGAGCAGTACTTC.

In this sample, this clonotype is medium-sized. DNA for the CDR3: TGTGCCAGCAGCCAAGCGGAGGCAGCGAACTATGGCTACACCTTC. This sequence encodes CASSQAEAANYGYTF. V and J are TRBV4-2 and TRBJ1-2; unclear D gene. Deletions cut 1 base from V and 2 bases from J, with 11 bases between. CDR3 length: 15 residues. In germline, CDR1 is LGHNA, CDR2 YNFKEQ.

This chain links TRBV20-1 with TRBJ1-2; 9 bases map to TRBD1. Germline V gene lookup returns CDR1 DFQATT and CDR2 SNEGSKA (reference sequence). V lost 0 bases to trimming and J lost 8 bases; unmatched junction nucleotides: 13. There are 16 residues in the CDR3. CDR3 amino acids: CSARDGVTGGARGYTF. CDR3 coding DNA: TGCAGTGCTAGAGATGGGGTAACAGGGGGCGCAAGGGGCTACACCTTC.

This clonotype was recorded a few times. This chain links TRBV4-1 with TRBJ2-2, with 10 bases that match TRBD2. This CDR3 spans 15 amino acids. Germline CDR1 reads MGHRA; CDR2 reads YSYEKL. The J segment lost 4 bases and the V segment lost 4 bases, leaving 3 bases of the junction unmatched. CDR3 sequence: CASSRGLAATGELFF. CDR3 DNA sequence: TGCGCCAGCAGCCGAGGACTAGCGGCCACCGGGGAGCTGTTTTTT.

The chain uses TRBV11-2 and TRBJ2-7, with D tentatively TRBD1 (5 bases). Germline CDR1 is SGHAT and CDR2 is FQNNGV. V lost 5 bases, J lost 4 bases, and 24 bases lay in between. The CDR3 runs to 17 residues. The CDR3 here is CASSGATAGGFKYEQYF. The CDR3 DNA is TGTGCCAGCAGCGGGGCGACAGCCGGCGGATTCAAGTACGAGCAGTACTTC.

The V call is TRBV28, the J call TRBJ2-1; weak D call: TRBD2 (6 bases). This CDR3 contains 14 residues. The germline gives CDR1 MDHEN, CDR2 SYDVKM. The V end lost 2 bases, the J end lost 5 bases, and 10 bases lay between the germline ends. Written as DNA, the CDR3 is TGTGCCAGCAGTTTAGGGGGGAACCACAATGAGCAGTTCTTC. Translating gives CASSLGGNHNEQFF.

The sample holds one count of this clonotype. The V call is TRBV20-1, the J call TRBJ1-1; possibly TRBD1 for D (5 bases). This CDR3 is built from 14 residues. CDR1 is DFQATT, CDR2 SNEGSKA, per germline (reference sequence). The V and J ends lost 1 base and 1 base respectively, with 10 bases between them. CDR3 protein: CSARGAGWNTEAFF. The CDR3 nucleotides read TGCAGTGCTAGAGGGGCAGGGTGGAACACTGAAGCTTTCTTT.

In nucleotides, the CDR3 is TGTGCCACCTCCCCGGGACTCCGAATCCAGTACTTC. Residues: CATSPGLRIQYF. V and J are TRBV7-2 and TRBJ2-5; D is possibly TRBD2 (6 bases). The germline CDR1 and CDR2 sequences are SGHTA and FQGNSA. Trimming removed 10 bases from V and 10 bases from J, with 19 bases in between. The CDR3 covers 12 residues.

The chain joins TRBV28 to TRBJ2-5, with D perhaps TRBD1 or TRBD2 (5 bases each). This CDR3 has 15 amino acids. Looked up from germline, CDR1 is MDHEN and CDR2 is SYDVKM. V dropped 5 bases and J dropped 5 bases, with 18 bases sitting between them. The CDR3 loop reads CASSPRGLGKETQYF. The CDR3 region has the DNA TGTGCCAGCAGTCCCCGGGGCTTAGGCAAGGAGACCCAGTACTTC.

The chain is built from TRBV2 and TRBJ1-5; no clear D gene. CDR3 length equals 14 residues. V was clipped by 6 bases and J by 3 bases, with 12 bases between them. From germline, CDR1 is SNHLY and CDR2 FYNNEI. CDR3 sequence (DNA): TGTGCCAGCAGGGACCGGGCAGACAATCAGCCCCAGCATTTT. Its protein product is CASRDRADNQPQHF.

This chain joins TRBV6-1 and TRBJ1-1; 10 nucleotides line up with TRBD1. The CDR3 is made up of 16 amino acids. Germline V gene sequence: CDR1 MNHNS, CDR2 SASEGT. V gave up 5 bases and J gave up 5 bases; unmatched junction bases: 11. CDR3 nucleotides: TGTGCCAGCAGTATGGACAGGGGGATGAGGGGAACTGAAGCTTTCTTT. This codes for CASSMDRGMRGTEAFF.

V and J are TRBV2 and TRBJ1-3; D is ambiguous. CDR3 length equals 16 residues. Trimming removed 0 bases at V and 0 bases at J, with 9 bases between. Germline V gene data show CDR1 as SNHLY and CDR2 as FYNNEI. The CDR3 coding sequence is TGTGCCAGCAGTGAAGCGCTTGTGCTCTCTGGAAACACCATATATTTT. Its translation is CASSEALVLSGNTIYF. The entire variable domain, with the rest obtained from reference TRBV2 and TRBJ1-3, is as follows: EPEVTQTPSHQVTQMGQEVILRCVPISNHLYFYWYRQILGQKVEFLVSFYNNEISEKSEIFDDQFSVERPDGSNFTLKIRSTKLEDSAMYFCASSEALVLSGNTIYFGEGSWLTVV.

The V gene is TRBV6-1, the J gene TRBJ2-1; D is perhaps TRBD2 (6 bases). CDR3 size: 15 residues. V dropped 3 bases and J dropped 3 bases, with 12 bases sitting between them. CDR1 is MNHNS, CDR2 SASEGT, per germline. The CDR3 sequence is CASSEVGGFYNEQFF. As DNA, the CDR3 is TGTGCCAGCAGTGAGGTCGGGGGATTCTACAATGAGCAGTTCTTC.